These 31 T cell receptor beta chains share one sample of origin, sequenced in a study of blood T cell repertoires in COVID-19. Clones were read by immunoSEQ multiplex PCR, and TCRdb kept only the in-frame ones, dropping some. The sample consists of about 330,000 clones, about 90% of them appearing once. Material: peripheral blood. All receptors derive from a young man who had recovered from COVID-19.

The V gene is TRBV2, the J gene TRBJ1-2; 10 nucleotides align to TRBD1. The J segment lost 6 bases and the V segment lost 4 bases, leaving 8 bases of the junction unmatched. The CDR3 length is 15 residues. Germline V gene sequence: CDR1 SNHLY, CDR2 FYNNEI. CDR3 nucleotides: TGTGCCAGCAGTGTCACTCGCGGGACAGGGGATGGCTACACCTTC. Protein: CASSVTRGTGDGYTF.

A single count supports this clone. This chain uses TRBV4-1 with TRBJ1-1, with D tentatively TRBD1 (5 bases). The germline CDR1 and CDR2 sequences are MGHRA and YSYEKL. The CDR3 consists of 15 residues. Deletions cut 0 bases from V and 3 bases from J, with 11 bases between. The CDR3 DNA sequence: TGCGCCAGCAGCCAAGATCTGGGGGGTTACACTGAAGCTTTCTTT. Its translation is CASSQDLGGYTEAFF.

The gene calls are TRBV6-5 and TRBJ1-1, with D unclear. V gave up 6 bases and J gave up 1 base, with 6 bases separating them. Per the germline V gene, CDR1 is MNHEY and CDR2 is SVGAGI. This CDR3 has 12 residues. The CDR3 sequence: CASSRPNTEAFF. CDR3 DNA sequence: TGTGCCAGCAGCCGTCCGAACACTGAAGCTTTCTTT.

The CDR3: CASSCPPGLCLEQYF. CDR3 bases: TGTGCCAGCAGTTGCCCCCCGGGACTGTGTCTCGAGCAGTACTTC. V is TRBV6-6 and J is TRBJ2-7; D possibly corresponds to TRBD2 (6 bases). The length of the CDR3 is 15 residues. Trimming removed 4 bases at V and 6 bases at J, with 19 bases between. CDR1 and CDR2 from the germline V gene are MNHNY and SVGAGI (reference sequence).

V and J are TRBV5-5 and TRBJ2-3; D uncertain. The CDR3 runs 16 residues. Trimming shortened V by 1 base and J by 3 bases, and 15 bases separated the two germline ends. Germline assignment: CDR1 SGHKS and CDR2 YYEKEE (reference sequence). The CDR3 DNA is TGTGCCAGCAGCTTGAATATAGCAGAAGCGACAGATACGCAGTATTTT. It yields the protein CASSLNIAEATDTQYF. Supplemented by reference TRBV5-5 and TRBJ2-3, the full variable domain reads DAGVTQSPTHLIKTRGQQVTLRCSPISGHKSVSWYQQVLGQGPQFIFQYYEKEERGRGNFPDRFSARQFPNYSSELNVNALLLGDSALYLCASSLNIAEATDTQYFGPGTRLTVL.

The chain links TRBV6-2 or TRBV6-3 to TRBJ2-3; no clear D gene. The CDR3 has 14 residues. The V end lost 4 bases, the J end lost 2 bases, and 10 bases lay between the germline ends. Germline-derived CDR1 and CDR2 are MNHEY and SVGEGT. The CDR3 DNA reads as TGTGCCAGCAGTTTCGAGCGTCTCACAGATACGCAGTATTTT. Protein sequence: CASSFERLTDTQYF.

The chain recombines TRBV27 with TRBJ2-7; TRBD2 matches at 10 bases. V gave up 5 bases and J gave up 3 bases; unmatched junction bases: 4. Germline CDR1 and CDR2: MNHEY and SMNVEV (reference sequence). The CDR3 has 14 amino acids. Written as DNA, the CDR3 is TGTGCCAGCAGTATAGCGGGGGGCTACTACGAGCAGTACTTC. Translated, it gives CASSIAGGYYEQYF.

Only a few counts were recorded for this clone. Different DNA sequences within this sample yield the same CDR3. This sequence joins TRBV19 and TRBJ2-7; TRBD1 matches at 9 bases. The V and J ends lost 3 bases and 4 bases, in that order; junction bases with no gene match: 1. The germline gives CDR1 LNHDA, CDR2 SQIVND (reference sequence). This CDR3 has 13 amino acids. CDR3 residues: CASSIGQGYEQYF. The DNA of the CDR3 is TGTGCCAGTAGTATCGGACAGGGGTACGAGCAGTACTTC. The full variable domain, in which reference TRBV19 and TRBJ2-7 provide the parts outside the CDR3, is DGGITQSPKYLFRKEGQNVTLSCEQNLNHDAMYWYRQDPGQGLRLIYYSQIVNDFQKGDIAEGYSVSREKKESFPLTVTSAQKNPTAFYLCASSIGQGYEQYFGPGTRLTVT.

The chain links TRBV7-9 to TRBJ2-1; 10 bases are shared with TRBD2. The CDR3 runs to 19 residues. Germline V gene data show CDR1 as SEHNR and CDR2 as FQNEAQ (reference sequence). Losses at the gene ends were 5 bases for V and 2 bases for J; bases not matched to a gene: 15. The chain's CDR3 is CASSPSWLAGAKTYNEQFF. In DNA form, the CDR3 reads TGTGCCAGCAGCCCAAGCTGGCTAGCGGGGGCGAAGACCTACAATGAGCAGTTCTTC.

This rearrangement joins TRBV5-4 to TRBJ2-5; possible D gene TRBD1, 5 bases. This CDR3 is built from 13 residues. CDR1 is SGHNT and CDR2 is YYREEE in the germline V gene (reference sequence). V lost 7 bases and J 1 base, leaving 11 bases between the germline ends. Here the CDR3 DNA reads TGTGCCAGCTGGGCGGACACCCAAGAGACCCAGTACTTC. Amino acids: CASWADTQETQYF.

The CDR3, as DNA: TGTGCCTGGAGTAGGGACAGCATGTCTGGAAACACCATATATTTT. This gives the protein CAWSRDSMSGNTIYF. The chain combines TRBV30 with TRBJ1-3, with 7 bases lining up with TRBD1. The J segment lost 1 base and the V segment lost 2 bases, leaving 5 bases of the junction unmatched. This CDR3 comprises 15 residues. Germline V lookup: CDR1 GTSNPN, CDR2 SVGIG (reference sequence). Using reference TRBV30 and TRBJ1-3 for the parts outside the CDR3, the full variable domain is SQTIHQWPATLVQPVGSPLSLECTVEGTSNPNLYWYRQAAGRGLQLLFYSVGIGQISSEVPQNLSASRPQDRQFILSSKKLLLSDSGFYLCAWSRDSMSGNTIYFGEGSWLTVV.

The chain has TRBV30 and TRBJ2-1; a weak D match, TRBD1 (6 bases). CDR3 length: 14 amino acids. Germline values: CDR1 GTSNPN, CDR2 SVGIG (reference sequence). V lost 2 bases and J 3 bases, leaving 11 bases between the germline ends. CDR3 nucleotide sequence: TGTGCCTGGAGTTCGGACAGCGGCTACAATGAGCAGTTCTTC. It translates to CAWSSDSGYNEQFF.

J is TRBJ2-3 and V is TRBV10-3; 9 bases line up with TRBD1. The CDR3 covers 16 residues. The trim removed 4 bases at V and 4 bases at J, leaving 9 bases unmatched. Germline CDR1 is ENHRY and CDR2 is SYGVKD. In DNA form, the CDR3 reads TGTGCCATCAGTGTTGGGACAGGGTCAATAGCAGATACGCAGTATTTT. Amino acid sequence: CAISVGTGSIADTQYF.

This clone was counted only a few times. V gene TRBV4-1 combines with J gene TRBJ2-2; no clear D gene. The CDR3 consists of 15 residues. The germline gives CDR1 MGHRA, CDR2 YSYEKL. Deletions cut 1 base from V and 3 bases from J, with 9 bases between. The CDR3 DNA follows: TGCGCCAGCAGCCAAGCTTCACGGGACACCGGGGAGCTGTTTTTT. Translating gives CASSQASRDTGELFF.

This rearrangement joins TRBV5-1 to TRBJ1-5; no firm D call. The V gene lost 4 bases and the J gene lost 5 bases, with 16 bases spanning the gap. This CDR3 has 15 amino acids. Germline CDR1 SGHRS, CDR2 YFSETQ. The CDR3 loop reads CASSPGAGIDQPQHF. CDR3 in DNA: TGCGCCAGCAGCCCCGGTGCGGGGATTGATCAGCCCCAGCATTTT.

V and J are TRBV21-1 and TRBJ1-1; the D call of TRBD1 is as the table states it, not checked on the DNA. TRBV21-1 is designated a pseudogene. The CDR3 is 18 amino acids. As DNA, the CDR3 is TGTGCCAGCAGCTCCCGGGGGGACAGGGGGCTTACGAACACTGAAGCTTTCTTT. Its translation: CASSSRGDRGLTNTEAFF.

V gene TRBV4-1 combines with J gene TRBJ2-5; D may be TRBD2 (5 bases). The CDR3 extends over 14 amino acids. Germline CDR1 MGHRA, CDR2 YSYEKL. Trimming pared 0 bases from V and 7 bases from J, leaving 12 bases between. The CDR3 here is CASSQDHSGGTQYF. The CDR3 DNA reads TGCGCCAGCAGCCAAGATCATTCTGGAGGGACCCAGTACTTC.

This chain uses TRBV14 with TRBJ1-1; no clear D. In germline, CDR1 is SGHDN, CDR2 FVKESK. This CDR3 region has 15 residues. V lost 3 bases, J lost 5 bases, and 16 bases lay in between. Here the CDR3 reads CASSQSSIAGTEAFF. The CDR3 DNA follows: TGTGCCAGCAGCCAGAGTTCCATAGCGGGTACTGAAGCTTTCTTT.

The V call is TRBV5-1, the J call TRBJ2-7, with 13 bases lining up with TRBD2. The CDR3 runs to 19 residues. From germline, CDR1 is SGHRS and CDR2 YFSETQ. V shed 5 bases, J shed 5 bases, and the junction held 19 bases outside the gene matches. In DNA form, the CDR3 reads TGCGCCAGCAGAGCCCGGGACCTGCGACTAGCGGGGGGTCACCACGAGCAGTACTTC. Translated, it gives CASRARDLRLAGGHHEQYF. Full variable domain (missing parts from reference TRBV5-1 and TRBJ2-7): KAGVTQTPRYLIKTRGQQVTLSCSPISGHRSVSWYQQTPGQGLQFLFEYFSETQRNKGNFPGRFSGRQFSNSRSEMNVSTLELGDSALYLCASRARDLRLAGGHHEQYFGPGTRLTVT.

The chain combines TRBV6-1 with TRBJ1-1; D is unresolved. The CDR3 contains 15 residues. CDR1 is MNHNS and CDR2 is SASEGT in the germline V gene. Deletions cut 1 base from V and 3 bases from J, with 12 bases between. In nucleotides, the CDR3 is TGTGCCAGCAGTGAAGGAACAGCCTTGTACACTGAAGCTTTCTTT. Protein product: CASSEGTALYTEAFF.

DNA for the CDR3: TGTGCCAGCAGTGATGGGGGGGCGAACACTGAAGCTTTCTTT. Translation gives CASSDGGANTEAFF. The rearrangement links TRBV2 to TRBJ1-1; D perhaps matches TRBD1 (6 bases). The CDR3 consists of 14 residues. Germline V CDR1 and CDR2: SNHLY, FYNNEI. The V gene lost 3 bases and the J gene lost 1 base, with 9 bases spanning the gap.

The rearrangement links TRBV9 to TRBJ2-1; 10 bases line up with TRBD1. The V gene end was trimmed by 2 bases and the J gene end by 6 bases; junction bases not matched to a gene: 5. Germline V CDR1 and CDR2: SGDLS, YYNGEE. CDR3 size: 15 residues. The CDR3: CASSVEGQGGNEQFF. CDR3 coding DNA: TGTGCCAGCAGCGTCGAAGGACAGGGGGGCAATGAGCAGTTCTTC.

The chain couples TRBV13 to TRBJ2-1, with D possibly TRBD2 on 5 matching bases. Per the germline V gene, CDR1 is PRHDT and CDR2 is FYEKMQ (reference sequence). The CDR3 consists of 13 residues. With 5 bases removed from V and 8 bases from J, the gap between germline ends came to 13 bases. CDR3 bases: TGTGCCAGCAGCGCCCGGGGAAGCCATGAGCAGTTCTTC. Translation gives CASSARGSHEQFF.

This rearrangement joins TRBV27 to TRBJ2-4, with TRBD1 identical over 8 bases. J gave up 2 bases and V 5 bases, and 8 bases lay outside the gene matches. The CDR3 has 16 residues. Per the germline V gene, CDR1 is MNHEY and CDR2 is SMNVEV (reference sequence). CDR3 DNA: TGTGCCAGCAGTACCGGACAGGGTTTTACCAAAAACATTCAGTACTTC. This translates into CASSTGQGFTKNIQYF.

The chain couples TRBV28 to TRBJ1-4; 8 positions match TRBD1. V lost 6 bases, J lost 3 bases, and 6 bases stayed unmatched. The CDR3 is 15 residues long. The germline V gene encodes CDR1 MDHEN and CDR2 SYDVKM. CDR3 coding DNA: TGTGCCAGCAGGACCCCGACAGGGGCTAATGAAAAACTGTTTTTT. This codes for CASRTPTGANEKLFF. The full variable domain, rest sourced from reference TRBV28 and TRBJ1-4, is DVKVTQSSRYLVKRTGEKVFLECVQDMDHENMFWYRQDPGLGLRLIYFSYDVKMKEKGDIPEGYSVSREKKERFSLILESASTNQTSMYLCASRTPTGANEKLFFGSGTQLSVL.

The V gene is TRBV27, the J gene TRBJ1-5, with no clear D. CDR3 length: 13 residues. V lost 2 bases to trimming and J lost 3 bases, with 5 bases between them. Per the germline V gene, CDR1 is MNHEY and CDR2 is SMNVEV (reference sequence). CDR3 in DNA: TGTGCCAGCAGTTTACAGAACAATCAGCCCCAGCATTTT. Translating gives CASSLQNNQPQHF.

The genes are TRBV5-1 and TRBJ2-1; TRBD2 agrees at 8 bases. There are 14 residues in the CDR3. Germline CDR1 reads SGHRS; CDR2 reads YFSETQ. Trimming at V came to 3 bases and at J to 8 bases, leaving 7 bases not matched to a gene. The CDR3 nucleotides read TGCGCCAGCAGCTCAGCCGGGAGGGGACATGAGCAGTTCTTC. Translation gives CASSSAGRGHEQFF.

The genes are TRBV12-5 and TRBJ1-6, with unresolved D. The CDR3 sequence is 16 residues long. Germline CDR1 reads LGHNT; CDR2 reads FRNRAP. Trimming pared 0 bases from V and 10 bases from J, leaving 16 bases between. The CDR3 loop reads CASGLVLGPLGSPLHF. The CDR3 DNA is TGTGCTAGTGGTTTGGTACTAGGGCCCTTGGGCTCACCCCTCCACTTT. Together with reference TRBV12-5 and TRBJ1-6, the CDR3 gives the full variable domain: DARVTQTPRHKVTEMGQEVTMRCQPILGHNTVFWYRQTMMQGLELLAYFRNRAPLDDSGMPKDRFSAEMPDATLATLKIQPSEPRDSAVYFCASGLVLGPLGSPLHFGNGTRLTVT.

The chain employs TRBV9 and TRBJ2-1; 11 bases map to TRBD2. V shed 0 bases, J shed 0 bases, and the junction held 5 bases outside the gene matches. The germline V gene encodes CDR1 SGDLS and CDR2 YYNGEE. The CDR3 is 18 amino acids. CDR3 nucleotide sequence: TGTGCCAGCAGCGTAGAGGGACTAGCGGTGTACTCCTACAATGAGCAGTTCTTC. Translation gives CASSVEGLAVYSYNEQFF.

The V gene is TRBV2, the J gene TRBJ1-6; D ambiguous. Trimming took off 8 bases at V and 9 bases at J, with 8 bases between the two ends. In germline, CDR1 is SNHLY, CDR2 FYNNEI. The CDR3 is made up of 11 amino acids. CDR3 in amino acids: CASAELSPLHF. CDR3 in DNA: TGTGCCAGCGCCGAACTTTCACCCCTCCACTTT.

This clone appeared a single time. V gene TRBV2 combines with J gene TRBJ2-7; 8 positions match TRBD2. Trimming removed 7 bases from V and 2 bases from J; junction bases left unmatched: 7. This CDR3 is 14 amino acids long. Germline-derived CDR1 and CDR2 are SNHLY and FYNNEI. The DNA for the CDR3 is TGTGCCAGCACTTCTGTAGCGGGGACCTACGAGCAGTACTTC. Its translation is CASTSVAGTYEQYF. Supplemented by reference TRBV2 and TRBJ2-7, the full variable domain reads EPEVTQTPSHQVTQMGQEVILRCVPISNHLYFYWYRQILGQKVEFLVSFYNNEISEKSEIFDDQFSVERPDGSNFTLKIRSTKLEDSAMYFCASTSVAGTYEQYFGPGTRLTVT.